This T cell receptor beta chain was recorded in a study of early T cells in non-severe SARS-CoV-2 infection. Turning to the study itself: Chains stayed unpaired after sequencing of bulk RNA from unsorted whole blood.

This clonotype was counted between two and nine times. Its cognate antigen is unknown. Per the germline V gene, CDR1 is DFQATT and CDR2 is SNEGSKA (reference sequence). The CDR3 loop spans 11 amino acids. Trimming cost V 6 bases and J 7 bases, with 10 bases left between them. Individual cDNA molecules received unique molecular identifiers. From the 5' RACE reads, TCRdb called clonotypes with MiXCR, one entry per CDR3 protein. The sample records 80,000 or so distinct CDR3 sequences, around 15% being singletons. Study observations and caveats: Matching results from VDJdb favored anti-spike CD8 responses, leaving private and CD4 specificities undetected.

This chain links TRBV20-1 with TRBJ2-1, with a weak D call TRBD1 (5 bases). Sequencing was carried out using whole blood. This TCR derives from an adult who was a healthcare worker with PCR-confirmed SARS-CoV-2 infection or an uninfected control (not recorded which). The CDR3 DNA sequence: TGCAGTGCCCTACAGGCGAATGAGCAGTTCTTC. Translating it yields CSALQANEQFF.